The 6 T cell receptor beta chains given below trace back to one sample, sequenced in a study of blood T cell repertoires in COVID-19. The protocol was immunoSEQ multiplex PCR, while the TCRdb copy is restricted to in-frame clones and leaves out a portion. The sample includes roughly 200,000 clones, around 88% seen only once; the top ten take roughly 8.7%. Sequencing was performed on peripheral blood. Receptors were obtained from a man between 35 and 55 years old with active or convalescent COVID-19.

V and J are TRBV30 and TRBJ1-5; D perhaps matches TRBD1 (5 bases). The CDR3 has 16 amino acids. Germline values: CDR1 GTSNPN, CDR2 SVGIG (reference sequence). V was trimmed by 1 base and J by 0 bases, leaving 13 bases between them. The chain's CDR3 is CAWSGGGSYSNQPQHF. CDR3 in DNA: TGTGCCTGGAGTGGGGGGGGGTCCTATAGCAATCAGCCCCAGCATTTT.

This clone was observed at least ten times. The chain uses TRBV2 and TRBJ2-1; TRBD2 aligns across 9 bases. The CDR3 sequence is 14 residues long. CDR1 is SNHLY, CDR2 FYNNEI, per germline. J lost 8 bases, V lost 11 bases, and 13 bases had no gene match. The chain's CDR3 is CAGGAGTSTHEQFF. CDR3 in DNA: TGTGCCGGGGGGGCCGGGACTAGCACACATGAGCAGTTCTTC.

The genes are TRBV30 and TRBJ1-5; TRBD1 matches at 7 bases. After removal of 4 bases from V and 6 bases from J, the junction contained 6 bases not matched to a gene. Germline V lookup: CDR1 GTSNPN, CDR2 SVGIG (reference sequence). CDR3 length: 13 residues. The CDR3 coding sequence is TGTGCCTGGAATCTAGCAGGGGGTCAGCCCCAGCATTTT. Translated: CAWNLAGGQPQHF.

This rearrangement joins TRBV5-1 to TRBJ2-2; perhaps TRBD1 as D (6 bases). Looked up from germline, CDR1 is SGHRS and CDR2 is YFSETQ. The length of the CDR3 is 15 residues. The V end was cut by 4 bases, the J end by 0 bases, with 10 bases between. In DNA form, the CDR3 reads TGCGCCAGCAGCGTCGGACAGACGAACACCGGGGAGCTGTTTTTT. Protein product: CASSVGQTNTGELFF.

This clone was counted a single time. Other DNA sequences in the sample encode the same CDR3. This chain connects TRBV14 to TRBJ1-4; a possible D gene is TRBD1 (6 bases). This CDR3 contains 13 residues. The germline V gene encodes CDR1 SGHDN and CDR2 FVKESK. Trimming took off 4 bases at V and 5 bases at J, with 8 bases between the two ends. CDR3 region: CASSRGLNEKLFF. The CDR3 bases are TGTGCCAGCAGCCGGGGGCTGAATGAAAAACTGTTTTTT.

The chain has TRBV14 and TRBJ1-3, with D perhaps matching TRBD1 (6 bases). CDR1 and CDR2 from the germline V gene are SGHDN and FVKESK. V lost 3 bases and J 8 bases, leaving 14 bases between the germline ends. The CDR3 is 14 amino acids. CDR3 in DNA: TGTGCCAGCAGCCACGGGGGGGCTAGAGACACCATATATTTT. Translation: CASSHGGARDTIYF.